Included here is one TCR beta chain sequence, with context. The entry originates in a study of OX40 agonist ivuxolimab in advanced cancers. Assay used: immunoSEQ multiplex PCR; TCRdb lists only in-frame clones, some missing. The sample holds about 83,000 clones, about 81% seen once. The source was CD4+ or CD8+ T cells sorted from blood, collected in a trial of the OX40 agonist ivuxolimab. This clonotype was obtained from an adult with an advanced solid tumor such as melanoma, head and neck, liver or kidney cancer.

CDR3 protein: CASGLAAATGDNTEAFF. The CDR3 region has the DNA TGTGCTAGTGGTTTGGCAGCCGCGACAGGGGATAACACTGAAGCTTTCTTT. This chain links TRBV12-5 with TRBJ1-1; 8 positions match TRBD1. The CDR3 runs to 17 residues. Germline assignment: CDR1 LGHNT and CDR2 FRNRAP. V shed 1 base and J 2 bases; nucleotides not matched to a gene: 9. Based on the CDR3 plus reference TRBV12-5 and TRBJ1-1, the full variable domain is DARVTQTPRHKVTEMGQEVTMRCQPILGHNTVFWYRQTMMQGLELLAYFRNRAPLDDSGMPKDRFSAEMPDATLATLKIQPSEPRDSAVYFCASGLAAATGDNTEAFFGQGTRLTVV.